The 27 T cell receptor beta chains given below trace back to one sample, sequenced in a study of CD8+ T cells in alopecia areata. Once RNA had been extracted, it was reverse transcribed into cDNA to act as the sequencing template. The data were produced by immunoSEQ multiplex PCR, yet TCRdb's version contains in-frame clones alone and is incomplete. Altogether around 290,000 clones were found in the sample, and no singletons occur. Cutaneous lymph node cells were pooled, and they were sorted using CD4, CD8alpha, NKG2D, NKG2ACE and other markers. Sequencing was done on a sample of CD4+ T cells sorted from a lymph node. These receptor sequences come from a C3H/HeJ mouse with alopecia areata. Strain haplotype at MHC: H2-k.

This clone occurred a few times. Any gene name here is a mouse gene name. The read stops 4 residues short of the end of the CDR3; the missing end is completed from the germline J gene. J is TRBJ1-1 and V is TRBV1, with D tentatively TRBD1 (5 bases). Germline V gene lookup returns CDR1 NSQYPW and CDR2 LRSPGD (reference sequence). V was cut by 3 bases and J by 4 bases, with 9 bases left in between. The CDR3 extends over 13 amino acids. The CDR3 spells CTCSAGGVTEVFF. The covered CDR3 bases are TGCACCTGCAGTGCGGGGGGGGTCACA.

This clone was seen more than once but under ten times. The listed genes are named as in mouse. Read data end 4 residues before the CDR3 end; the end is taken from the germline J gene. V and J are TRBV29 and TRBJ2-5; the match to TRBD1 covers 9 bases. The CDR3 is 14 amino acids. Germline values: CDR1 MSHET, CDR2 SYDVDS. J lost 0 bases, V lost 6 bases, and 1 base had no gene match. The DNA read from the CDR3 is TGTGCTAGCAGACAGGGGGCAAACCAAGAC. Translation gives CASRQGANQD. The whole CDR3 reads CASRQGANQDTQYF.

Turning to this clone: The genes and germline here are from mouse. The missing CDR3 end, 4 residues past where the read stops, is filled in from the germline J gene. The sample holds other DNA sequences that translate to the same CDR3. The J gene is TRBJ2-5, the V gene TRBV19; TRBD1 is a possible D gene (6 bases). The CDR3 length is 13 residues. Germline V gene data show CDR1 as FNHDT and CDR2 as SITEND (reference sequence). The CDR3 bases that were read are TGTGCCAGCAGTATCAGGGGAGGAGAC. This encodes CASSIRGGD. In full, the CDR3 is CASSIRGGDTQYF.

On this clone: Germline and genes here are mouse. The read finishes 4 residues shy of the CDR3 end, and the germline J gene is used to complete it. V is TRBV17 and J is TRBJ2-5, with 10 bases fitting TRBD1. The CDR3 contains 15 residues. Germline V gives CDR1 MNHDT, CDR2 YYDKIL. The CDR3 spells CASSPGTGAGDTQYF. The sequenced part of the CDR3 DNA is TGTGCTAGCAGTCCCGGGACAGGGGCAGGGGAC.

This clone was found a few times. Mouse gene names apply. The CDR3 extends 4 residues past the end of the read, so its final part is completed from the germline J gene. The V call is TRBV19, the J call TRBJ2-3; maybe TRBD1 (5 bases). V was trimmed by 4 bases and J by 4 bases, leaving 10 bases between them. This CDR3 spans 13 amino acids. Germline V gives CDR1 FNHDT, CDR2 SITEND (reference sequence). The part of the CDR3 DNA that was read is TGTGCCAGCAGTCCCCGGACAACAGAA. This encodes CASSPRTTE. Given in full, the CDR3 is CASSPRTTETLYF.

Points on this clone: All gene names here are mouse names. Distinct nucleotide sequences in the sample also encode this CDR3. CDR3 DNA (partial): TGTGCCAGCAGCCTCGGGACAGTTAACTATGCT. As protein: CASSLGTVNYA. The whole CDR3 sequence is CASSLGTVNYAEQFF. J is TRBJ2-1 and V is TRBV5, with 7 bases identical to TRBD1. The DNA ends 4 residues before the CDR3 does, and the rest of the CDR3 is filled in from the germline J gene. The CDR3 spans 15 residues. J lost 0 bases, V lost 4 bases, and 3 bases had no gene match. Germline-derived CDR1 and CDR2 are LGHNA and YNLKQL (reference sequence).

This clone was seen more than once but under ten times. The gene names here belong to mouse. The read ends 4 residues early relative to the CDR3; the germline J gene fills the gap. V is TRBV31 and J is TRBJ2-1; maybe TRBD2 (6 bases). V shed 1 base and J shed 3 bases, with 13 bases lying between them. The CDR3 covers 15 residues. From germline, CDR1 is GKSSPN and CDR2 SITVG. The DNA read from the CDR3 is TGTGCCTGGAGTCCACAATGGGGGTCCTATGCT. It translates to CAWSPQWGSYA. The CDR3 in its entirety is CAWSPQWGSYAEQFF.

Notes on this clone: Genes and germline are mouse. The CDR3 end lies 4 residues beyond the end of the read and is filled in from the germline J gene. The rearrangement links TRBV13-1 to TRBJ1-1; perhaps TRBD1 as D (6 bases). V was clipped by 0 bases and J by 3 bases, with 12 bases between them. Germline V gene data show CDR1 as NSHNY and CDR2 as SYGAGN. The CDR3 covers 15 residues. Incomplete CDR3 DNA: TGTGCCAGCAGTGATGCACAGGGAGGGGACACA. It translates to CASSDAQGGDT. Given in full, the CDR3 is CASSDAQGGDTEVFF.

Regarding this clone: The listed genes are named as in mouse. Read coverage stops 4 residues before the CDR3 terminus; the germline J gene supplies the remainder. The chain uses TRBV13-3 and TRBJ2-2; a weak D match, TRBD1 (5 bases). V lost 3 bases, J lost 3 bases, and 9 bases lay in between. CDR1 is NNHDY, CDR2 SYVADS, per germline. This CDR3 contains 14 residues. The CDR3 DNA, read in part, is TGTGCCAGCAGTGGCAGGGAGGACACCGGG. It yields the protein CASSGREDTG. The full CDR3 sequence reads CASSGREDTGQLYF.

Comments on this clone: Gene names denote mouse genes. Coverage ceases 4 residues before the CDR3 finishes, and the germline J gene fills in the end. V gene TRBV17 combines with J gene TRBJ2-7; TRBD1 matches 11 bases. Germline loops: CDR1 MNHDT, CDR2 YYDKIL. The CDR3 spans 15 residues. The CDR3 here is CASSRDQGQGDEQYF. CDR3 bases read: TGTGCTAGCAGTAGAGATCAGGGACAGGGGGAT.

Comments on this clone: The germline and genes are mouse ones. The read is 4 residues too short to cover the CDR3 end, so that end is filled in from the germline J gene. The sample carries other DNA sequences with the same CDR3. The chain recombines TRBV5 with TRBJ2-3; TRBD2 matches at 8 bases. Germline V gene lookup returns CDR1 LGHNA and CDR2 YNLKQL (reference sequence). J lost 0 bases, V lost 1 base, and 3 bases had no gene match. The length of the CDR3 is 16 residues. The CDR3 protein is CASSQVGGGSAETLYF. The covered CDR3 bases are TGTGCCAGCAGCCAAGTTGGGGGGGGTAGTGCAGAA.

This clone was counted between two and nine times. Here the gene names and germline are mouse. Incomplete CDR3 DNA: TGTGCCAGCGGTTGGACAGGGAAC. This encodes CASGWTGN. The entire CDR3 protein reads CASGWTGNTLYF. This chain joins TRBV13-2 and TRBJ2-4; 8 bases line up with TRBD1. The sequence runs out 4 residues before the end of the CDR3; the remainder is reconstructed from the germline J gene. Germline V lookup: CDR1 NNHNN, CDR2 SYGAGS (reference sequence). The CDR3 has 12 residues.

This clone was observed a handful of times. Gene names refer to mouse genes. The CDR3 goes on 4 residues after the read ends, and that part is filled in from the germline J gene. The genes are TRBV19 and TRBJ2-5; a possible D gene is TRBD1 (6 bases). From germline, CDR1 is FNHDT and CDR2 SITEND (reference sequence). This CDR3 has 14 amino acids. Incomplete CDR3 DNA: TGTGCCAGCAGTCCCAGGGGATTGGGGGAC. This translates into CASSPRGLGD. The entire CDR3 is CASSPRGLGDTQYF.

The sample holds a few counts of this clone. Gene and germline names: mouse. The read ends 4 residues shy of where the CDR3 ends; the end is completed using the germline J gene. J is TRBJ2-7 and V is TRBV13-1; no firm D call. Germline V CDR1 and CDR2: NSHNY, SYGAGN. CDR3 length: 13 residues. Trimming took off 5 bases at V and 0 bases at J, with 9 bases between the two ends. The CDR3 is CASSPDNSYEQYF. Partial CDR3 DNA: TGTGCCAGCAGCCCCGACAACTCCTAT.

Concerning this clone: Any gene name here is a mouse gene name. The read is 4 residues too short to cover the CDR3 end, so that end is filled in from the germline J gene. Other DNA sequences within the sample encode an identical CDR3. The chain combines TRBV31 with TRBJ2-1, with TRBD1 matching 7 bases. This CDR3 has 13 residues. CDR1 is GKSSPN, CDR2 SITVG, per germline. Trimming took 1 base from V and 5 from J; bases not matched to a gene: 2. This CDR3 reads CAWSPGQNAEQFF. The CDR3 bases that were read are TGTGCCTGGAGTCCGGGACAGAATGCT.

Points on this clone: The genes are named according to mouse. The sequence runs out 4 residues before the end of the CDR3; the remainder is reconstructed from the germline J gene. The J gene is TRBJ1-1, the V gene TRBV13-1; D may be TRBD1 (5 bases). Germline V gene lookup returns CDR1 NSHNY and CDR2 SYGAGN. CDR3 size: 12 residues. The CDR3 DNA, read in part, is TGTGCCAGCAGTATGGGGGGGACA. Encoded protein: CASSMGGT. In full, the CDR3 reads CASSMGGTEVFF.

This clone was seen a few times. Mouse gene names apply. The missing CDR3 end, 4 residues past where the read stops, is filled in from the germline J gene. The V call is TRBV31, the J call TRBJ2-1; D possibly corresponds to TRBD1 (5 bases). CDR1 and CDR2 from the germline V gene are GKSSPN and SITVG. Trimming stripped 2 bases from V and 2 bases from J, with 7 bases between. The CDR3 sequence is 13 residues long. The chain's CDR3 is CAWSDSHYAEQFF. The CDR3 DNA, read in part, is TGTGCCTGGAGTGACAGCCACTATGCT.

This clone was seen a handful of times. Gene names follow the mouse nomenclature. The CDR3 goes on 4 residues after the read ends, and that part is filled in from the germline J gene. The rearrangement uses TRBV13-3 and TRBJ2-1, with D tentatively TRBD1 (5 bases). Germline V CDR1 and CDR2: NNHDY, SYVADS. V gave up 2 bases and J gave up 2 bases, with 14 bases separating them. CDR3 length equals 16 residues. Incomplete CDR3 DNA: TGTGCCAGCAGTGAATGGCAGGGAAGGGACTATGCT. Translating it yields CASSEWQGRDYA. The CDR3 in full is CASSEWQGRDYAEQFF.

This clone was counted a few times. A single base separates this from a much larger clone, so it may be a read error. The listed genes are named as in mouse. The observed sequence ends 4 residues before the CDR3 terminus, with the missing tail filled in from the germline J gene. The sample holds other DNA sequences that translate to the same CDR3. This chain joins TRBV13-3 and TRBJ2-2, with D possibly matching TRBD1 (6 bases). The germline V gene has CDR1 NNHDY and CDR2 SYVADS. V lost 3 bases and J lost 2, with 8 bases in between. The CDR3 totals 14 residues. The sequenced CDR3 bases are TGTGCCAGCAGTGTTGGACAGAACACCGGG. Protein sequence: CASSVGQNTG. The full-length CDR3 reads as CASSVGQNTGQLYF.

This clone appeared a few times. Gene names and germline match the mouse. The read falls 4 residues short of the CDR3 end, and the missing part is taken from the germline J gene. This chain uses TRBV1 with TRBJ1-2; perhaps TRBD1 as D (6 bases). V shed 1 base and J shed 4 bases, with 10 bases lying between them. The CDR3 is made up of 14 amino acids. CDR1 NSQYPW and CDR2 LRSPGD come from the germline V gene (reference sequence). CDR3 sequence: CTCSAGRGGSDYTF. The sequenced part of the CDR3 DNA is TGCACCTGCAGTGCAGGCAGGGGAGGCTCC. Based on the CDR3 plus reference TRBV1 and TRBJ1-2, the full variable domain is VTLLEQNPRWRLVPRGQAVNLRCILKNSQYPWMSWYQQDLQKQLQWLFTLRSPGDKEVKSLPGADYLATRVTDTELRLQVANMSQGRTLYCTCSAGRGGSDYTFGSGTRLLVI.

A note on this clone: Gene names are the mouse ones. The read ends 4 residues early relative to the CDR3; the germline J gene fills the gap. This chain uses TRBV31 with TRBJ1-2, with 7 bases aligning to TRBD1. The CDR3 has 14 amino acids. Looked up from germline, CDR1 is GKSSPN and CDR2 is SITVG. V lost 0 bases, J lost 3 bases, and 4 bases stayed unmatched. This CDR3 reads CAWSLEGAYSDYTF. The DNA read from the CDR3 is TGTGCCTGGAGTCTGGAGGGGGCTTACTCC.

In the case of this clone: Genes and germline come from the mouse. The CDR3 extends 4 residues past the end of the read, so its final part is completed from the germline J gene. Other nucleotide sequences in the sample specify the same CDR3. V usage is TRBV13-2 and J usage is TRBJ2-7; D ambiguous. CDR3 length: 13 amino acids. Germline lookup yields CDR1 NNHNN and CDR2 SYGAGS (reference sequence). CDR3 DNA (partial): TGTGCCAGCGGTGATGCAAGTCAGTAT. Protein: CASGDASQY. The whole CDR3 is CASGDASQYEQYF.

On this clone: Gene names follow the mouse nomenclature. Read data end 4 residues before the CDR3 end; the end is taken from the germline J gene. This chain uses TRBV13-3 with TRBJ2-5, with TRBD1 matching 7 bases. This CDR3 region has 13 residues. Per the germline V gene, CDR1 is NNHDY and CDR2 is SYVADS. The covered CDR3 bases are TGTGCCAGCACAGGACAGGAGGGAGAC. This encodes CASTGQEGD. In full, the CDR3 is CASTGQEGDTQYF.

On this clone: Mouse gene names apply. Here the CDR3 reads CAWSPRTGGYSDYTF. Partial CDR3 DNA: TGTGCCTGGAGTCCCAGGACAGGGGGCTACTCC. The chain is built from TRBV31 and TRBJ1-2; 11 bases agree with TRBD1. The read halts 4 residues ahead of the CDR3 end, with the missing end drawn from the germline J gene. The CDR3 has 15 amino acids. Trimming took 1 base from V and 3 from J; bases not matched to a gene: 4. Germline V CDR1 and CDR2: GKSSPN, SITVG.

Details on this clone: Gene names and germline match the mouse. From the germline J gene comes the end of the CDR3, since the read stops 4 residues before it. This sample also contains other DNA sequences that code for the same CDR3. The chain has TRBV19 and TRBJ2-7, with 7 bases aligning to TRBD1. This CDR3 comprises 12 residues. CDR1 is FNHDT, CDR2 SITEND, per germline (reference sequence). The trim removed 8 bases at V and 0 bases at J, leaving 2 bases unmatched. Partial CDR3 DNA: TGTGCCAGTCGGGACAGCTCCTAT. This codes for CASRDSSY. The entire CDR3 reads CASRDSSYEQYF. The full variable domain, in which reference TRBV19 and TRBJ2-7 provide the parts outside the CDR3, is GGIITQTPKFLIGQEGQKLTLKCQQNFNHDTMYWYRQDSGKGLRLIYYSITENDLQKGDLSEGYDASREKKSSFSLTVTSAQKNEMAVFLCASRDSSYEQYFGPGTRLTVL.

This clone appeared a few times. Gene names and germline refer to mouse. The DNA ends 4 residues before the CDR3 does, and the rest of the CDR3 is filled in from the germline J gene. The chain combines TRBV1 with TRBJ2-5; D may be TRBD1 (6 bases). CDR3 length equals 15 residues. Trimming pared 2 bases from V and 2 bases from J, leaving 11 bases between. CDR1 is NSQYPW, CDR2 LRSPGD, per germline (reference sequence). CDR3 DNA, as far as it was read: TGCACCTGCAGTGCAACAGGGAATTTCCAAGAC. Translation gives CTCSATGNFQD. The complete CDR3 sequence is CTCSATGNFQDTQYF.

Comment on this clone: The listed genes are named as in mouse. Sequencing ends 3 residues short of the CDR3 end; the germline J gene provides the rest. The chain recombines TRBV5 with TRBJ1-6, with 11 bases lining up with TRBD1. TRBJ1-6 has ORF status, its function being uncertain. Unmatched junction bases numbered 4, after V lost 4 bases and J lost 8 bases. The CDR3 is made up of 15 amino acids. Germline V gives CDR1 LGHNA, CDR2 YNLKQL (reference sequence). CDR3 DNA (partial): TGTGCCAGCAGCCTAGGACAGGGGGCGGATTCGCCC. It encodes CASSLGQGADSP. The complete CDR3 sequence is CASSLGQGADSPLYF.